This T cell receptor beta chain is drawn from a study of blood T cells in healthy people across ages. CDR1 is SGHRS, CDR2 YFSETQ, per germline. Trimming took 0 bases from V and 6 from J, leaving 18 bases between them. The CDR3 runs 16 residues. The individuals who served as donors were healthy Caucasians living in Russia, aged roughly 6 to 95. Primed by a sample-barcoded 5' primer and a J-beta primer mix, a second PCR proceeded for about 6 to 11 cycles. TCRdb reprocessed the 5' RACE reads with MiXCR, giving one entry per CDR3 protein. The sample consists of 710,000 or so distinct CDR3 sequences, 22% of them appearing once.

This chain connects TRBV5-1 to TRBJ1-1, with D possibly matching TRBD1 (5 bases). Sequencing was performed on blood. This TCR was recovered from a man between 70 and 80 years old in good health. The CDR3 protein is CASSLAQGAALSEAFF. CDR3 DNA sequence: TGCGCCAGCAGCTTGGCTCAGGGTGCCGCTCTATCTGAAGCTTTCTTT.